This T cell receptor (beta chain) was captured in a study of blood T cell repertoires in COVID-19. The data were produced by immunoSEQ multiplex PCR, yet TCRdb's version contains in-frame clones alone and is incomplete. The profile shows around 110,000 clones, around 88% of them singletons. The CDR3 is 17 amino acids. V was clipped by 0 bases and J by 1 base, with 12 bases between them. Germline V gives CDR1 SEHNR, CDR2 FQNEAQ (reference sequence). The sequenced sample was peripheral blood. The chain couples TRBV7-9 to TRBJ2-2; D possibly corresponds to TRBD2 (6 bases). The clonotype originates from a man between 45 and 60 years old with active or convalescent COVID-19. The CDR3 protein is CASSLARGTVNTGELFF. The CDR3 DNA reads as TGTGCCAGCAGCTTAGCCCGCGGGACTGTGAACACCGGGGAGCTGTTTTTT.